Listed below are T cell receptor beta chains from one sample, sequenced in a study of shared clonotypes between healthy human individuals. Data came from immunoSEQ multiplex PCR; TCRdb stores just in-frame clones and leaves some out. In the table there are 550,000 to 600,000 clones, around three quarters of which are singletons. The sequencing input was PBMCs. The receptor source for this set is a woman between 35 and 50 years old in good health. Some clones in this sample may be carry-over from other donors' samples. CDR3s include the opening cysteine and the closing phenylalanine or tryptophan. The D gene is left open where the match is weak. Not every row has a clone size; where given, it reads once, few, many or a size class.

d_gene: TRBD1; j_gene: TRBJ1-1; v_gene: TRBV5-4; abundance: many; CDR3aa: CASSFSDRGSTEAFF; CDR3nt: TGTGCCAGCAGCTTCTCGGACAGGGGTTCCACTGAAGCTTTCTTT
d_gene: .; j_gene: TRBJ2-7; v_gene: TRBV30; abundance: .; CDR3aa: CAWSPGPVLEQYF; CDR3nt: TGTGCCTGGAGCCCCGGGCCCGTATTAGAGCAGTACTTC
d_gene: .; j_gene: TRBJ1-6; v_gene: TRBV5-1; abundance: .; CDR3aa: CASRVSSYNSPLHF; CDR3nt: TGCGCCAGCAGGGTTAGCTCCTATAATTCACCCCTCCACTTT
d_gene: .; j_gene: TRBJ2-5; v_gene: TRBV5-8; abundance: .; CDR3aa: CASSLRGPWETQYF; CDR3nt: TGTGCCAGCAGCTTGCGAGGGCCCTGGGAGACCCAGTACTTC
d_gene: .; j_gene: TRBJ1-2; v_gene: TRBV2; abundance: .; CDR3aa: CASRQETNYGYTF; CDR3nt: TGTGCCAGTCGACAGGAAACTAACTATGGCTACACCTTC
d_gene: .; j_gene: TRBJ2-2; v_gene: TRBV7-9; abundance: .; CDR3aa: CASSLALVVAGELFF; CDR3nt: TGTGCCAGCAGCTTAGCGCTGGTTGTAGCCGGGGAGCTGTTTTTT
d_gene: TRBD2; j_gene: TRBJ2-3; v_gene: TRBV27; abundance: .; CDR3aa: CASSLGLGERDTQYF; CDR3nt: TGTGCCAGCAGTTTGGGACTAGGGGAGCGAGATACGCAGTATTTT
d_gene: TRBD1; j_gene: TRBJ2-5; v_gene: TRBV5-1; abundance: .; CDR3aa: CASSLDRGLDELYF; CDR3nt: TGCGCCAGCAGCTTGGACAGGGGGCTGGACGAGCTGTACTTC
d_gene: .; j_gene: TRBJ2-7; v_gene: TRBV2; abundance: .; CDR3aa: CASSEALRSEQYF; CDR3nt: TGTGCCAGCAGTGAAGCGCTCAGAAGTGAGCAGTACTTC
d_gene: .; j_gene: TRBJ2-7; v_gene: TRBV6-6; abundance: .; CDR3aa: CASSLGGYEQYF; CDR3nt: TGTGCCAGCAGTTTAGGAGGCTACGAGCAGTACTTC
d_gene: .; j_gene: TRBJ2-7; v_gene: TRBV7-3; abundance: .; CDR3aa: CASSLNPGYEQYF; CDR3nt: TGTGCCAGCAGCCTTAACCCAGGGTACGAGCAGTACTTC
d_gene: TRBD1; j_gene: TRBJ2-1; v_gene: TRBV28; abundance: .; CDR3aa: CASSFVRTGSDEQFF; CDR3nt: TGTGCCAGCAGTTTTGTCCGGACAGGTTCGGATGAGCAGTTCTTC
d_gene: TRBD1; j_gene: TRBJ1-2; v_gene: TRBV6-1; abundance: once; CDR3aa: CASSEARDRLFGYGYTF; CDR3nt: TGTGCCAGCAGTGAAGCCCGGGACAGGCTCTTCGGCTATGGCTACACCTTC
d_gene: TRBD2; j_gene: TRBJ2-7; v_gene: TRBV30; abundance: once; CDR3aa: CAWSSWEGQQYF; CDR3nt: TGTGCCTGGAGTTCCTGGGAGGGCCAGCAGTACTTC
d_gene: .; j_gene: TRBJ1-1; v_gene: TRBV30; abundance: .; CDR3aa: CAWSTLPVNTEAFF; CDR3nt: TGTGCCTGGAGTACCCTCCCGGTGAACACTGAAGCTTTCTTT
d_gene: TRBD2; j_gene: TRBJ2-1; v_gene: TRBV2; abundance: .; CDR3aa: CASAAGTSGINEQFF; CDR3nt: TGTGCCAGCGCAGCGGGGACTAGCGGGATCAATGAGCAGTTCTTC
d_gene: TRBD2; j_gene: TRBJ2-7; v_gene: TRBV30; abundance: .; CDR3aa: CAWSGLAGAYEQYF; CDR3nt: TGTGCCTGGAGTGGACTAGCGGGAGCCTACGAGCAGTACTTC
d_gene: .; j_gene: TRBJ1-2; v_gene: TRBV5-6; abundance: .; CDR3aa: CASSLGSRVVGYTF; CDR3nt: TGTGCCAGCAGCTTGGGGAGCAGGGTCGTTGGCTACACCTTC
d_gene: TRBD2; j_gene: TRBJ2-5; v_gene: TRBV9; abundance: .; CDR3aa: CASSVGAGYQETQYF; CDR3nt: TGTGCCAGCAGCGTAGGAGCGGGGTACCAAGAGACCCAGTACTTC
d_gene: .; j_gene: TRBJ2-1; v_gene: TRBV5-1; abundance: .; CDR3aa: CASSPSGVLGYNEQFF; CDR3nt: TGCGCCAGCAGCCCGTCCGGAGTGCTGGGATACAATGAGCAGTTCTTC
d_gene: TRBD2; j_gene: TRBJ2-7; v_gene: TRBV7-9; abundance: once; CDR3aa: CASSLGAGGSHEQYF; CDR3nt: TGTGCCAGCAGCTTAGGGGCGGGAGGGTCCCACGAGCAGTACTTC
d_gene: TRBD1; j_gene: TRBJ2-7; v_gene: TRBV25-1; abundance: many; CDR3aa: CASGGQGVNEQYF; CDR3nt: TGTGCCAGCGGGGGACAGGGGGTGAACGAGCAGTACTTC
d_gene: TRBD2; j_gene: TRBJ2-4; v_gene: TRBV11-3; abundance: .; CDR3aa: CASSPGLAEPENIQYF; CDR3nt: TGTGCCAGCAGCCCAGGACTAGCGGAACCTGAAAACATTCAGTACTTC
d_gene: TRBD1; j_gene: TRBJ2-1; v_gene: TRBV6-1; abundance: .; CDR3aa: CASSDSGGGQFF; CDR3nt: TGTGCCAGCAGTGATTCAGGGGGCGGGCAGTTCTTC
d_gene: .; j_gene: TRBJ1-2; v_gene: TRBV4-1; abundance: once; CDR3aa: CASSQIHKAGGYTF; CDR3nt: TGCGCCAGCAGCCAAATCCATAAAGCCGGGGGCTACACCTTC
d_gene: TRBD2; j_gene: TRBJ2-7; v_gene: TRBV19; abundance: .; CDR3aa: CASSIDRVAGIYEQYF; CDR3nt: TGTGCCAGTAGTATAGATAGGGTAGCGGGGATCTACGAGCAGTACTTC
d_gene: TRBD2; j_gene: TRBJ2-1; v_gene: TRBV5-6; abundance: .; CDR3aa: CASSSSSGPTHEQFF; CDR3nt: TGTGCCAGCAGCTCTTCTAGCGGACCCACCCATGAGCAGTTCTTC
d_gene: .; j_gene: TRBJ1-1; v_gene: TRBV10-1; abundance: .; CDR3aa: CASGATRGRNTEAFF; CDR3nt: TGCGCCAGCGGGGCTACAAGGGGACGGAACACTGAAGCTTTCTTT
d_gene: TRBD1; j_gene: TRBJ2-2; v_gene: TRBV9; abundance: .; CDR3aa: CASSSQATGGSTGELFF; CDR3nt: TGTGCCAGCAGCTCCCAAGCGACAGGGGGCTCGACCGGGGAGCTGTTTTTT
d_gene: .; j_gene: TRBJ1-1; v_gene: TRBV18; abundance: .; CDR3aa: CASSLEGKAFF; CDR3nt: TGTGCCAGCTCACTGGAGGGTAAAGCTTTCTTT
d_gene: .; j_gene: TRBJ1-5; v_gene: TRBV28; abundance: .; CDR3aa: CASSLGDYYQPQHF; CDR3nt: TGTGCCAGCAGTTTGGGGGACTACTATCAGCCCCAGCATTTT
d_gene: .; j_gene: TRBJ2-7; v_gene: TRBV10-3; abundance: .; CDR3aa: CAISESRQVGEQYF; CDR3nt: TGTGCCATCAGTGAGTCCAGACAGGTCGGCGAGCAGTACTTC
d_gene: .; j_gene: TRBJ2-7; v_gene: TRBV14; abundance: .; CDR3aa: CASSPLNYRVISYEQYF; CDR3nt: TGTGCCAGCAGCCCTCTCAATTACAGGGTTATCTCCTACGAGCAGTACTTC
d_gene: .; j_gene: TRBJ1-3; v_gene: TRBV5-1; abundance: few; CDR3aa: CASSNPGSGNTIYF; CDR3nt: TGCGCCAGCAGTAATCCGGGCTCTGGAAACACCATATATTTT
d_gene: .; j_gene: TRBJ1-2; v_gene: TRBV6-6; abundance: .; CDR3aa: CASSQSGRQTNYGYTF; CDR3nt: TGTGCCAGCAGCCAGTCGGGACGTCAGACTAACTATGGCTACACCTTC
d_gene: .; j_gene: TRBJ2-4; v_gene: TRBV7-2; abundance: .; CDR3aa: CASSPGRSLAKNIQYF; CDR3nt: TGTGCCAGCAGTCCGGGACGGTCGCTAGCCAAAAACATTCAGTACTTC
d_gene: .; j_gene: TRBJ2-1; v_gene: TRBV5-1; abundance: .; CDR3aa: CASSFGSGEWNEQFF; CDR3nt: TGCGCCAGCAGCTTCGGGTCAGGGGAATGGAATGAGCAGTTCTTC
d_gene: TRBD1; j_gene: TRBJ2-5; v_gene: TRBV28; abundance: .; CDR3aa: CASSLPGGDGFRAETQYF; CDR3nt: TGTGCCAGCAGTTTACCAGGGGGTGATGGGTTTAGGGCAGAGACCCAGTACTTC
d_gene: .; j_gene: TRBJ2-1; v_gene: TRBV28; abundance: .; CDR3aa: CASSLGPNNEQFF; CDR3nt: TGTGCCAGCAGTCTCGGGCCAAACAATGAGCAGTTCTTC
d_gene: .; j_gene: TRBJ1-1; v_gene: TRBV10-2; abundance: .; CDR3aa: CASSESLANTEAFF; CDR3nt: TGCGCCAGCAGTGAGTCGTTGGCTAACACTGAAGCTTTCTTT
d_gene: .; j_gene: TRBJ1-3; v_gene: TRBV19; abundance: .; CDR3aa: CASSNPIRDIGNTIYF; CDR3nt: TGTGCCAGTAGTAACCCAATCCGGGACATCGGAAACACCATATATTTT
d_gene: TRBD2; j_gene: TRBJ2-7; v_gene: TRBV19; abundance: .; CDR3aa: CASSEREGFYEQYF; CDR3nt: TGTGCCAGTAGTGAGCGGGAGGGATTCTACGAGCAGTACTTC
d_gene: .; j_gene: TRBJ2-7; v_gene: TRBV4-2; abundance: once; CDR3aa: CASSQERVGDEQYF; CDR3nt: TGTGCCAGCAGCCAAGAACGTGTGGGGGACGAGCAGTACTTC
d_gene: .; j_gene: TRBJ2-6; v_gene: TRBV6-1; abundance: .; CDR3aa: CASTVGGHGANVLTF; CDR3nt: TGTGCCAGCACCGTAGGGGGGCATGGGGCCAACGTCCTGACTTTC
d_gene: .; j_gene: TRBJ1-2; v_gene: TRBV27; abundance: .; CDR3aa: CASRYSGNNYGYTF; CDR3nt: TGTGCCAGCAGATATTCCGGGAATAACTATGGCTACACCTTC
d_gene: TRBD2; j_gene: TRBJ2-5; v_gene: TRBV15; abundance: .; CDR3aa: CATSRGRTSGREETQYF; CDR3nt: TGTGCCACCAGCAGAGGGAGGACTAGCGGGAGGGAAGAGACCCAGTACTTC
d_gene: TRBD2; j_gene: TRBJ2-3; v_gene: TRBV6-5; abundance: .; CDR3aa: CASSYSAGESKITQYF; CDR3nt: TGTGCCAGCAGTTACTCCGCGGGGGAAAGCAAGATCACGCAGTATTTT
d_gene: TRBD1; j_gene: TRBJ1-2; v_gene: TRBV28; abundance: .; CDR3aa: CASSTGGTAYGYTF; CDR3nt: TGTGCCAGCAGTACCGGAGGGACAGCCTATGGCTACACCTTC
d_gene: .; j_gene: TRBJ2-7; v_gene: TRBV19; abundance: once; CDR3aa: CASSTRDRLYEQYF; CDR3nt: TGTGCCAGTAGTACCCGCGACAGACTCTACGAGCAGTACTTC
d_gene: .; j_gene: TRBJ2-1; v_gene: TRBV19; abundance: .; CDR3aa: CASSSPGHSDEQFF; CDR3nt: TGTGCCAGTAGTTCCCCGGGACACTCGGATGAGCAGTTCTTC
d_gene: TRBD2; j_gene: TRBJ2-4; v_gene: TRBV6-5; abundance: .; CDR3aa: CASSPGTKDIQYF; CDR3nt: TGTGCCAGCAGCCCAGGGACTAAGGACATTCAGTACTTC
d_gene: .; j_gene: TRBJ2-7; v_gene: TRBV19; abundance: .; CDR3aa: CASSSAGTPTAYEQYF; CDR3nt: TGTGCCAGTAGCAGCGCCGGGACTCCTACGGCTTACGAGCAGTACTTC
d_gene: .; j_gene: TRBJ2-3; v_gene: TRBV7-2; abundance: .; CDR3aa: CASSPQSVGPTDTQYF; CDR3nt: TGTGCCAGCAGCCCCCAGTCGGTAGGGCCCACAGATACGCAGTATTTT